Shown below are 31 T cell receptor beta chains from a single sample sequenced in a study of blood T cell repertoires in COVID-19. Generated by immunoSEQ multiplex PCR, the TCRdb table keeps only in-frame clones and is missing some. The profile shows 140,000 or so clones, roughly 89% of them singletons. Sequenced sample: peripheral blood. These receptors were obtained from a human donor in a cohort sampled during active COVID-19.

The rearrangement uses TRBV4-1 and TRBJ1-2, with D uncertain. Per the germline V gene, CDR1 is MGHRA and CDR2 is YSYEKL. The CDR3 contains 16 residues. The germline V and J ends were trimmed by 1 base and 4 bases, with 16 bases remaining between them. Here the CDR3 reads CASSQGVVRGGYGYTF. The CDR3 DNA is TGCGCCAGCAGCCAAGGGGTTGTCCGTGGCGGCTATGGCTACACCTTC.

The chain carries TRBV12-3 or TRBV12-4 and TRBJ1-2, with D uncertain. V shed 4 bases and J shed 8 bases, with 11 bases lying between them. The CDR3 length is 12 residues. Here the CDR3 DNA reads TGTGCCAGCAGTTCCCCCGAGAGGGGCTACACCTTC. Its translation: CASSSPERGYTF.

The J gene is TRBJ2-2, the V gene TRBV29-1; 10 bases line up with TRBD2. The V and J ends lost 4 bases and 6 bases, in that order; junction bases with no gene match: 2. CDR3 size: 13 residues. Per germline, CDR1 SQVTM and CDR2 ANQGSEA. The CDR3 nucleotides read TGCAGCGTTGGTCTAGCGGGGGCCGGGGAGCTGTTTTTT. As protein: CSVGLAGAGELFF.

The V gene is TRBV5-1, the J gene TRBJ2-6; 9 positions agree with TRBD1. This CDR3 comprises 18 residues. Germline V gives CDR1 SGHRS, CDR2 YFSETQ. With 0 bases clipped from V and 0 bases from J, the junction kept 4 bases outside the gene matches. The DNA for the CDR3 is TGCGCCAGCAGCTTGGTGGGGACAGGGACCTCTGGGGCCAACGTCCTGACTTTC. Its translation: CASSLVGTGTSGANVLTF. Full variable domain (outside the CDR3, taken from reference TRBV5-1 and TRBJ2-6): KAGVTQTPRYLIKTRGQQVTLSCSPISGHRSVSWYQQTPGQGLQFLFEYFSETQRNKGNFPGRFSGRQFSNSRSEMNVSTLELGDSALYLCASSLVGTGTSGANVLTFGAGSRLTVL.

The chain joins TRBV7-6 to TRBJ1-2; tentatively, D is TRBD1 (5 bases). CDR1 is SGHVS, CDR2 FNYEAQ, per germline. V gave up 3 bases and J gave up 8 bases, with 16 bases separating them. This CDR3 region has 14 residues. The chain's CDR3 is CASSFQEGLGGYTF. The CDR3 DNA follows: TGTGCCAGCAGCTTTCAGGAGGGGCTAGGGGGCTACACCTTC.

The CDR3 sequence: CASSRTTGTGEETQYF. CDR3 nucleotide sequence: TGTGCCAGCAGCCGTACAACCGGGACAGGGGAGGAGACCCAGTACTTC. This rearrangement joins TRBV4-2 to TRBJ2-5, with 10 bases fitting TRBD1. Germline V lookup: CDR1 LGHNA, CDR2 YNFKEQ. The CDR3 sequence is 16 residues long. Trimming cost V 4 bases and J 5 bases; bases outside gene matches: 10.

The chain joins TRBV27 to TRBJ1-1, with unresolved D. V shed 7 bases and J shed 7 bases, with 19 bases lying between them. The germline V gene encodes CDR1 MNHEY and CDR2 SMNVEV (reference sequence). The CDR3 runs to 14 residues. In nucleotides, the CDR3 is TGTGCCAGCACACCCGGGTCCCCGGTTGATGAAGCTTTCTTT. It translates to CASTPGSPVDEAFF.

The table lists this clone with a few counts. V is TRBV7-9 and J is TRBJ2-7; 11 nucleotides align to TRBD1. The CDR3 extends over 14 amino acids. CDR1 and CDR2 from the germline V gene are SEHNR and FQNEAQ (reference sequence). V shed 6 bases and J 0 bases; nucleotides not matched to a gene: 1. The CDR3 DNA reads as TGTGCCAGCAGGGACAGGGGGCCCTCCTACGAGCAGTACTTC. Protein sequence: CASRDRGPSYEQYF.

J is TRBJ1-2 and V is TRBV14; TRBD1 aligns across 7 bases. The CDR3 is 14 amino acids. With V trimmed by 4 bases and J by 8 bases, 10 bases remained unmatched. Germline V gene data show CDR1 as SGHDN and CDR2 as FVKESK. The CDR3 DNA reads TGTGCCAGCAGCCCCTTGACAGGGACTTGGGGCTACACCTTC. It encodes CASSPLTGTWGYTF.

This sequence joins TRBV27 and TRBJ2-5, with 10 nucleotides matching TRBD2. The CDR3 is 15 residues long. The J segment lost 5 bases and the V segment lost 2 bases, leaving 5 bases of the junction unmatched. Germline V lookup: CDR1 MNHEY, CDR2 SMNVEV (reference sequence). The CDR3 DNA is TGTGCCAGCAGTTTAGCTAGCGGGGGTTATGAGACCCAGTACTTC. Protein sequence: CASSLASGGYETQYF.

The J gene is TRBJ2-2, the V gene TRBV2; no clear D. Germline CDR1 and CDR2: SNHLY and FYNNEI. CDR3 size: 15 residues. The V end lost 3 bases, the J end lost 0 bases, and 8 bases lay between the germline ends. CDR3 protein: CASSDAYTNTGELFF. Here the CDR3 DNA reads TGTGCCAGCAGTGACGCATACACGAACACCGGGGAGCTGTTTTTT.

This clone was detected only a few times. The V gene is TRBV25-1, the J gene TRBJ1-6; possible D gene TRBD1, 5 bases. This CDR3 region has 14 residues. Looked up from germline, CDR1 is MGHDK and CDR2 is SYGVNS. The germline V and J ends were trimmed by 2 bases and 10 bases, with 12 bases remaining between them. The CDR3 DNA is TGTGCCAGCAGTGAAGAAGACAGTCGCTCACCCCTCCACTTT. This translates into CASSEEDSRSPLHF.

This chain joins TRBV4-2 and TRBJ2-3; 11 nucleotides line up with TRBD2. Germline CDR1 LGHNA, CDR2 YNFKEQ. The CDR3 totals 16 residues. V lost 0 bases and J lost 8; bases outside the gene matches: 7. CDR3 protein: CASSQDDSGGVGTQYF. CDR3 nucleotides: TGTGCCAGCAGCCAAGATGATAGCGGGGGGGTGGGTACGCAGTATTTT.

This sequence joins TRBV7-8 and TRBJ1-4, with D unresolved. V lost 3 bases to trimming and J lost 7 bases, with 21 bases between them. The germline gives CDR1 SGHVS, CDR2 FQNEAQ. This CDR3 is built from 17 residues. The CDR3 sequence: CASSFISGGGSREKLFF. The CDR3, as DNA: TGTGCCAGCAGCTTTATCTCCGGCGGAGGGAGTCGTGAAAAACTGTTTTTT.

This sequence joins TRBV9 and TRBJ2-5; TRBD2 might be the D (7 bases). V was cut by 4 bases and J by 0 bases, with 19 bases left in between. Germline CDR1 SGDLS, CDR2 YYNGEE. This CDR3 spans 17 amino acids. DNA for the CDR3: TGTGCCAGCAGCCTCCCCCTTCGGGGGGCGTACCAAGAGACCCAGTACTTC. Translated: CASSLPLRGAYQETQYF. The variable domain in full, with the rest retrieved from reference TRBV9 and TRBJ2-5, is DSGVTQTPKHLITATGQRVTLRCSPRSGDLSVYWYQQSLDQGLQFLIQYYNGEERAKGNILERFSAQQFPDLHSELNLSSLELGDSALYFCASSLPLRGAYQETQYFGPGTRLLVL.

This sequence joins TRBV19 and TRBJ2-7; TRBD1 might be the D (5 bases). Trimming removed 2 bases at V and 3 bases at J, with 20 bases between. CDR1 and CDR2 from the germline V gene are LNHDA and SQIVND (reference sequence). The CDR3 covers 17 residues. The CDR3 DNA is TGTGCCAGTAGTATATCCTCACGACAGAAAGACTTCTACGAGCAGTACTTC. This encodes CASSISSRQKDFYEQYF.

Note on this clone: Possible read error: a much larger clone is one base away. The chain has TRBV5-5 and TRBJ1-1; no reliable D call. The CDR3 is 13 amino acids. V lost 2 bases and J 1 base, leaving 6 bases between the germline ends. Looked up from germline, CDR1 is SGHKS and CDR2 is YYEKEE (reference sequence). In nucleotides, the CDR3 is TGTGCCAGCAGCTTAAACAGGAACACTGAAGCTTTCTTT. It specifies CASSLNRNTEAFF.

The chain joins TRBV4-1 to TRBJ1-6; 7 bases map to TRBD1. The CDR3 covers 16 residues. After removal of 5 bases from V and 3 bases from J, the junction contained 7 bases not matched to a gene. The germline V gene encodes CDR1 MGHRA and CDR2 YSYEKL. The CDR3: CASSTRQGNYNSPLHF. The CDR3 DNA reads TGCGCCAGCAGCACCAGACAGGGTAACTATAATTCACCCCTCCACTTT.

The rearrangement links TRBV4-1 to TRBJ1-4; 7 nucleotides agree with TRBD1. From germline, CDR1 is MGHRA and CDR2 YSYEKL. Trimming took 3 bases from V and 4 from J; bases not matched to a gene: 11. The CDR3 loop spans 17 amino acids. CDR3 region: CASSQGSQGFFNEKLFF. In DNA, the CDR3 is TGCGCCAGCAGCCAGGGCTCACAGGGGTTCTTTAATGAAAAACTGTTTTTT.

This chain connects TRBV6-6 to TRBJ1-3, with 7 nucleotides matching TRBD1. With V trimmed by 5 bases and J by 3 bases, 1 base remained unmatched. The CDR3 spans 13 residues. Germline V gene sequence: CDR1 MNHNY, CDR2 SVGAGI (reference sequence). The CDR3 here is CASSGDSGNTIYF. The CDR3 nucleotides read TGTGCCAGCAGTGGGGACAGTGGAAACACCATATATTTT.

The chain combines TRBV14 with TRBJ2-2; D is possibly TRBD2 (5 bases). V was cut by 4 bases and J by 4 bases, with 13 bases left in between. This CDR3 comprises 15 residues. Germline CDR1 SGHDN, CDR2 FVKESK. CDR3 in amino acids: CASSPRGGPTGELFF. The DNA for the CDR3 is TGTGCCAGCAGCCCCCGGGGTGGGCCCACCGGGGAGCTGTTTTTT.

This sequence joins TRBV6-1 and TRBJ2-1, with 11 bases matching TRBD2. This CDR3 contains 15 residues. Trimming took 2 bases from V and 8 from J; bases not matched to a gene: 5. Germline CDR1 reads MNHNS; CDR2 reads SASEGT. The CDR3 sequence is CASSELAGGNDEQFF. Written as DNA, the CDR3 is TGTGCCAGCAGTGAACTAGCGGGGGGAAACGATGAGCAGTTCTTC.

This chain joins TRBV5-1 and TRBJ2-5, with 9 nucleotides matching TRBD2. Germline trimming cut 1 base from V and 5 bases from J; bases unmatched to any gene: 15. CDR1 is SGHRS, CDR2 YFSETQ, per germline. This CDR3 is built from 18 residues. CDR3 DNA sequence: TGCGCCAGCAGCTTGAGTGTGAGTAGCGGGGGATTTACGGAGACCCAGTACTTC. Its translation is CASSLSVSSGGFTETQYF.

The chain links TRBV7-2 to TRBJ2-7, with D possibly being TRBD1 (6 bases). The CDR3 is 15 amino acids. The germline gives CDR1 SGHTA, CDR2 FQGNSA. V lost 6 bases and J 0 bases, leaving 15 bases between the germline ends. The CDR3 sequence is CASRERTVSSYEQYF. CDR3 nucleotide sequence: TGTGCCAGCAGAGAGCGGACAGTTAGCTCCTACGAGCAGTACTTC.

This rearrangement joins TRBV15 to TRBJ2-7; 8 positions match TRBD1. From germline, CDR1 is LNHNV and CDR2 YYDKDF (reference sequence). CDR3 size: 15 residues. V was pared by 5 bases and J by 3 bases, with 9 bases of the junction left unmatched. The CDR3 sequence is CATSGAGTGVYEQYF. Here the CDR3 DNA reads TGTGCCACCAGCGGCGCCGGGACAGGTGTCTACGAGCAGTACTTC.

The rearrangement uses TRBV4-1 and TRBJ2-7, with 9 bases matching TRBD1. Germline-derived CDR1 and CDR2 are MGHRA and YSYEKL. This CDR3 spans 15 amino acids. The V and J ends lost 1 base and 1 base, in that order; junction bases with no gene match: 2. The CDR3 is CASSQAQGASYEQYF. The CDR3 coding sequence is TGCGCCAGCAGCCAAGCACAGGGGGCGTCCTACGAGCAGTACTTC.

This sequence joins TRBV7-9 and TRBJ1-6; no definite D call. V was pared by 2 bases and J by 13 bases, with 9 bases between. Germline loops: CDR1 SEHNR, CDR2 FQNEAQ (reference sequence). The CDR3 consists of 12 residues. CDR3 sequence: CASSLPSTPLHF. CDR3 in DNA: TGTGCCAGCAGCTTACCAAGCACCCCCCTCCACTTT.

The rearrangement joins TRBV20-1 to TRBJ2-1; 7 nucleotides agree with TRBD1. V shed 6 bases and J 6 bases; nucleotides not matched to a gene: 2. This CDR3 has 11 residues. The germline V gene encodes CDR1 DFQATT and CDR2 SNEGSKA (reference sequence). The CDR3 bases are TGCAGTGCAGGGGACAGCAATGAGCAGTTCTTC. It specifies CSAGDSNEQFF.

The rearrangement joins TRBV29-1 to TRBJ1-5; maybe TRBD1 (6 bases). The germline gives CDR1 SQVTM, CDR2 ANQGSEA. Trimming left V 4 bases short and J 2 bases short, with 9 bases between. The CDR3 length is 13 residues. The CDR3 region has the DNA TGCAGCGTTGTAGGGGGGGGCAATCAGCCCCAGCATTTT. It yields the protein CSVVGGGNQPQHF.

The rearrangement uses TRBV6-5 and TRBJ1-4; 9 positions match TRBD1. V dropped 8 bases and J dropped 5; count of bases not matched to a gene: 3. Germline V CDR1 and CDR2: MNHEY, SVGAGI. The CDR3 extends over 13 amino acids. In DNA form, the CDR3 reads TGTGCCAGCTCAGGACAGGGGAATGAAAAACTGTTTTTT. This sequence encodes CASSGQGNEKLFF.

The V call is TRBV23-1, the J call TRBJ2-5; tentative D call: TRBD2 (7 bases). TRBV23-1 is sorted into the ORF group, with uncertain function. CDR3 length equals 14 residues. Between the trimmed V and J ends, which lost 5 bases and 5 bases, there was a span of 15 bases. CDR3 protein: CASSSPKGGETQYF. DNA of the CDR3: TGCGCCAGCAGTTCCCCGAAGGGGGGGGAGACCCAGTACTTC.